This T cell receptor (beta chain) was identified during a study of early T cells in non-severe SARS-CoV-2 infection. In the study overall: RNA in bulk from unsorted whole blood was sequenced, and chains were unpaired. Study-level points and caveats: The matching step, a VDJdb search, favored anti-spike CD8 responses and missed private and CD4 specificities.

Germline loops: CDR1 DFQATT, CDR2 SNEGSKA (reference sequence). The CDR3 is made up of 14 amino acids. The junction had 9 bases not matched to a gene; V was cut back by 1 base and J by 7 bases. Individual cDNA molecules received unique molecular identifiers during library preparation. A single record per CDR3 protein comes from TCRdb applying MiXCR to the 5' RACE reads. This table has 100,000 or so distinct CDR3 sequences, around 13% appearing once. This clonotype was recorded many times. Its antigen remains unidentified. The TCR sequence derives from an adult who was a healthcare worker with PCR-confirmed SARS-CoV-2 infection or an uninfected control (not recorded which). The chain combines TRBV20-1 with TRBJ2-7; TRBD2 matches at 8 bases. The sample comprised whole blood. CDR3 sequence reads: CSARVPGLVGEQYF. CDR3 DNA: TGCAGTGCTAGAGTTCCGGGACTAGTTGGTGAGCAGTACTTC.